These 20 T cell receptor beta chains came from one sample sequenced in a study of blood T cell repertoires in COVID-19. Generated by immunoSEQ multiplex PCR, the TCRdb table keeps only in-frame clones and is missing some. This table has around 70,000 clones, around 91% appearing once. The specimen was peripheral blood. The receptors derive from a human donor in a cohort sampled during active COVID-19.

This chain uses TRBV7-2 with TRBJ2-3, with 7 nucleotides matching TRBD2. Germline trimming cut 3 bases from V and 3 bases from J; bases unmatched to any gene: 0. The CDR3 length is 13 residues. Looked up from germline, CDR1 is SGHTA and CDR2 is FQGNSA. CDR3 in DNA: TGTGCCAGCAGCTTCGGGGGGACAGATACGCAGTATTTT. Residues: CASSFGGTDTQYF.

The V gene is TRBV3-1 (or the pseudogene TRBV3-2), the J gene TRBJ1-6; 10 nucleotides match TRBD1. Looked up from germline, CDR1 is LGHDT and CDR2 is YNNKEL (reference sequence). The CDR3 has 14 residues. V shed 4 bases, J shed 10 bases, and the junction held 4 bases outside the gene matches. The CDR3 sequence: CASSRDRGGSPLHF. The CDR3 nucleotides are TGTGCCAGCAGCCGGGACAGGGGAGGATCACCCCTCCACTTT.

V gene TRBV4-3 combines with J gene TRBJ2-2; 8 bases are a match to TRBD2. The CDR3 runs to 19 residues. With V trimmed by 1 base and J by 1 base, 11 bases remained unmatched. Germline V gene data show CDR1 as LGHNA and CDR2 as YSLEER. In DNA form, the CDR3 reads TGCGCCAGCAGCCAAGGGTTCTTTCCGCTAGCGGGGAACACCGGGGAGCTGTTTTTT. Residues: CASSQGFFPLAGNTGELFF.

The chain carries TRBV7-2 and TRBJ2-7; possibly TRBD1 for D (6 bases). The CDR3 sequence is 15 residues long. Between the trimmed V and J ends, which lost 5 bases and 3 bases, there was a span of 17 bases. Germline V CDR1 and CDR2: SGHTA, FQGNSA. CDR3 protein: CASSPGHGFIYEQYF. In DNA form, the CDR3 reads TGTGCCAGCAGCCCGGGACACGGATTCATCTACGAGCAGTACTTC.

This clone showed up just once. The chain joins TRBV10-3 to TRBJ2-7, with a possible D match to TRBD2 (6 bases). Trimming removed 0 bases at V and 0 bases at J, with 12 bases between. Germline-derived CDR1 and CDR2 are ENHRY and SYGVKD. The CDR3 totals 16 residues. The CDR3 sequence is CAISESEGLSSYEQYF. DNA for the CDR3: TGTGCCATCAGTGAGTCGGAGGGCCTTAGCTCCTACGAGCAGTACTTC.

V is TRBV7-9 and J is TRBJ2-1; 7 nucleotides align to TRBD1. V lost 5 bases and J lost 3; bases outside the gene matches: 1. CDR1 and CDR2 (germline): SEHNR, FQNEAQ (reference sequence). The CDR3 has 13 residues. CDR3 nucleotide sequence: TGTGCCAGCAGCCGGGACAGCTACAATGAGCAGTTCTTC. This encodes CASSRDSYNEQFF.

The chain is built from TRBV5-1 and TRBJ2-5, with TRBD1 matching 8 bases. CDR1 SGHRS and CDR2 YFSETQ come from the germline V gene. V was clipped by 3 bases and J by 2 bases; unmatched bases: 6. The CDR3 loop spans 15 amino acids. CDR3 sequence reads: CASSSGQGGQETQYF. The DNA of the CDR3 is TGCGCCAGCAGCTCTGGACAGGGAGGTCAAGAGACCCAGTACTTC. The full variable domain, rest sourced from reference TRBV5-1 and TRBJ2-5, is KAGVTQTPRYLIKTRGQQVTLSCSPISGHRSVSWYQQTPGQGLQFLFEYFSETQRNKGNFPGRFSGRQFSNSRSEMNVSTLELGDSALYLCASSSGQGGQETQYFGPGTRLLVL.

This chain uses TRBV5-1 with TRBJ2-1, with 9 bases that match TRBD1. J gave up 5 bases and V 2 bases, and 8 bases lay outside the gene matches. Germline CDR1 is SGHRS and CDR2 is YFSETQ. There are 16 residues in the CDR3. The CDR3 nucleotides read TGCGCCAGCAGCTTATCCGGGACAGGGTACAACAATGAGCAGTTCTTC. Encoded protein: CASSLSGTGYNNEQFF.

The chain is built from TRBV11-3 and TRBJ2-3; D perhaps matches TRBD1 (5 bases). CDR3 size: 14 residues. Trimming took 8 bases from V and 2 from J, leaving 14 bases between them. Germline lookup yields CDR1 SGHNT and CDR2 YENEEA. This chain's CDR3 is CASSSGADTDTQYF. Written as DNA, the CDR3 is TGTGCCAGCTCCTCTGGGGCCGACACAGATACGCAGTATTTT.

The rearrangement joins TRBV7-9 to TRBJ1-3; 8 bases line up with TRBD1. Per germline, CDR1 SEHNR and CDR2 FQNEAQ (reference sequence). The CDR3 contains 15 residues. After removal of 4 bases from V and 5 bases from J, the junction contained 7 bases not matched to a gene. The chain's CDR3 is CASSYGQGPRNTIYF. The CDR3 DNA reads TGTGCCAGCAGCTACGGACAGGGACCAAGAAACACCATATATTTT.

The rearrangement links TRBV7-2 to TRBJ2-2; 8 positions agree with TRBD1. CDR1 is SGHTA, CDR2 FQGNSA, per germline. V was clipped by 5 bases and J by 5 bases; unmatched bases: 7. The CDR3 sequence is 15 residues long. CDR3 loop: CASSPRQGRTGELFF. CDR3 in DNA: TGTGCCAGCAGCCCGCGACAGGGGAGGACCGGGGAGCTGTTTTTT.

The chain combines TRBV7-9 with TRBJ2-1; D is unclear. From germline, CDR1 is SEHNR and CDR2 FQNEAQ (reference sequence). There are 13 residues in the CDR3. The V and J ends lost 2 bases and 7 bases respectively, with 9 bases between them. The CDR3 spells CASSLTEWNEQFF. In DNA, the CDR3 is TGTGCCAGCAGCTTAACTGAGTGGAATGAGCAGTTCTTC.

This clone appeared a single time. The gene calls are TRBV7-2 and TRBJ1-1; possibly TRBD1 for D (5 bases). Trimming stripped 6 bases from V and 1 base from J, with 12 bases between. Germline CDR1 is SGHTA and CDR2 is FQGNSA. CDR3 size: 14 residues. CDR3 nucleotides: TGTGCCAGCAGGGCGGGGGGACCGAACACTGAAGCTTTCTTT. Translated, it gives CASRAGGPNTEAFF.

This sequence joins TRBV5-8 and TRBJ1-3; D might be TRBD1 (5 bases). There are 14 residues in the CDR3. Trimming cost V 3 bases and J 0 bases, with 7 bases left between them. Germline V gene lookup returns CDR1 SGHTS and CDR2 YDEGEE. CDR3 loop: CASSSDSSGNTIYF. CDR3 nucleotides: TGTGCCAGCAGCTCAGACAGCTCTGGAAACACCATATATTTT.

The table lists this clone with a count of one. The chain recombines TRBV4-1 with TRBJ1-4; no firm D call. The CDR3 sequence is 20 residues long. The germline gives CDR1 MGHRA, CDR2 YSYEKL. V dropped 0 bases and J dropped 6 bases, with 26 bases sitting between them. CDR3 in DNA: TGCGCCAGCAGCCAAGAGTTAGGTCCCAACGTGGCGACTAAGGATGAAAAACTGTTTTTT. Its protein is CASSQELGPNVATKDEKLFF.

On this clone itself: The same CDR3 can be traced to other DNA sequences in this sample. The V call is TRBV19, the J call TRBJ1-1; D unclear. The length of the CDR3 is 13 residues. The germline CDR1 and CDR2 sequences are LNHDA and SQIVND (reference sequence). V was cut by 4 bases and J by 1 base, with 7 bases left in between. Here the CDR3 reads CASSRQENTEAFF. In DNA, the CDR3 is TGTGCCAGTAGTAGGCAGGAGAACACTGAAGCTTTCTTT.

This chain uses TRBV15 with TRBJ2-1; 12 bases line up with TRBD2. CDR1 LNHNV and CDR2 YYDKDF come from the germline V gene (reference sequence). CDR3 size: 16 residues. V trimming: 1 base; J trimming: 7 bases; junction bases outside the gene matches: 5. CDR3 bases: TGTGCCACCAGCAGAGGCCTAGCGGGGGGGAGGAATGAGCAGTTCTTC. As protein: CATSRGLAGGRNEQFF.

The genes are TRBV10-2 and TRBJ1-2; D unresolved. Germline V gene lookup returns CDR1 WSHSY and CDR2 SAAADI. CDR3 length: 13 residues. The V end was cut by 8 bases, the J end by 0 bases, with 10 bases between. CDR3 in DNA: TGCGCCAGCCGGTCGGGGTCTAACTATGGCTACACCTTC. Its protein product is CASRSGSNYGYTF.

This chain uses TRBV6-6 with TRBJ2-7; weak D call: TRBD2 (7 bases). Trimming left V 3 bases short and J 4 bases short, with 16 bases between. Germline V gives CDR1 MNHNY, CDR2 SVGAGI (reference sequence). This CDR3 has 15 amino acids. CDR3 loop: CASSYGGGGGYEQYF. Here the CDR3 DNA reads TGTGCCAGCAGTTATGGAGGCGGGGGCGGTTACGAGCAGTACTTC.

The chain employs TRBV18 and TRBJ2-1; 9 bases map to TRBD1. With V trimmed by 0 bases and J by 4 bases, 4 bases remained unmatched. The CDR3 has 16 residues. Per the germline V gene, CDR1 is KGHSH and CDR2 is LQKENI. This chain's CDR3 is CASSPPQGAFYNEQFF. The CDR3 nucleotides read TGTGCCAGCTCACCACCACAGGGGGCGTTTTACAATGAGCAGTTCTTC.